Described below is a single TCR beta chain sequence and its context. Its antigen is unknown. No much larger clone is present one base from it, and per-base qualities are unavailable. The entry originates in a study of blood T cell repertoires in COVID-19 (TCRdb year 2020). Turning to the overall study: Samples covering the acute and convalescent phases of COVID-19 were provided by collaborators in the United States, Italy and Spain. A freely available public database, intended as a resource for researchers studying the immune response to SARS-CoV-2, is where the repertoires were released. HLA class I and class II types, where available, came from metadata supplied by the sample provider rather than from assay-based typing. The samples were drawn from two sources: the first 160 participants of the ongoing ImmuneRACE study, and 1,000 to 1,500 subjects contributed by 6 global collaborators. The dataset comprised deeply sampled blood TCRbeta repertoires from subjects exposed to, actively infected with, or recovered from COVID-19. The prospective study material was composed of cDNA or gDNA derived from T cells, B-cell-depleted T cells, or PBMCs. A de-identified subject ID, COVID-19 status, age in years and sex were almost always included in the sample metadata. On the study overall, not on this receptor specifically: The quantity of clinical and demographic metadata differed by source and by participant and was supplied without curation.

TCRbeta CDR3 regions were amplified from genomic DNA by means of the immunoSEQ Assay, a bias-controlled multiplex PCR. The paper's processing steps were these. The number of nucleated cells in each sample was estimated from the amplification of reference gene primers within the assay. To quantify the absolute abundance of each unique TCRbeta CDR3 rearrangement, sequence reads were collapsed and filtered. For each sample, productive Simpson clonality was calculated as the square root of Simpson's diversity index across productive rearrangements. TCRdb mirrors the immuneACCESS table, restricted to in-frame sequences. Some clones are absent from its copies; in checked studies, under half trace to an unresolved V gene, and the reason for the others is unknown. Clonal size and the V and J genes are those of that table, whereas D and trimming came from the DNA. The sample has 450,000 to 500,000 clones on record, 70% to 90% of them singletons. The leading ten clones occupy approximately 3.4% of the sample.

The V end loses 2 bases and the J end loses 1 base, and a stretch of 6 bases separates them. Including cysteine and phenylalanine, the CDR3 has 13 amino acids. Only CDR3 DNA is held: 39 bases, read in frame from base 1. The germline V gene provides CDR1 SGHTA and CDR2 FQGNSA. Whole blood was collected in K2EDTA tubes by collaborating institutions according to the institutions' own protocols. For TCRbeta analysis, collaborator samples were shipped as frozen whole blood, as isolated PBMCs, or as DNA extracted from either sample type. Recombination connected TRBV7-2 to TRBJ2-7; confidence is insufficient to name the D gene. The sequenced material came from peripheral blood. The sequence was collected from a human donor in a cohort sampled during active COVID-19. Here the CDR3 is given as CASSLFKSYEQYF. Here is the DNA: TGTGCCAGCAGCTTATTCAAATCCTACGAGCAGTACTTC.